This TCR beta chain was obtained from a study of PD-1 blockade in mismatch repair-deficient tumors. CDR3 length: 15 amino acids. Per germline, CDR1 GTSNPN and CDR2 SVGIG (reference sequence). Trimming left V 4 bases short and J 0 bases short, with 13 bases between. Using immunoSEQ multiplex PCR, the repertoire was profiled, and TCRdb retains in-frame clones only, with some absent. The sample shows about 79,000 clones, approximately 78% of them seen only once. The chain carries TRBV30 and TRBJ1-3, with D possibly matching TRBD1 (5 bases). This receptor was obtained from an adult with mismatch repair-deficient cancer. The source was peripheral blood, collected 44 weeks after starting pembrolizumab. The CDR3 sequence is CAWNRDAFSGNTIYF. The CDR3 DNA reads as TGTGCCTGGAACCGGGACGCTTTCTCTGGAAACACCATATATTTT.